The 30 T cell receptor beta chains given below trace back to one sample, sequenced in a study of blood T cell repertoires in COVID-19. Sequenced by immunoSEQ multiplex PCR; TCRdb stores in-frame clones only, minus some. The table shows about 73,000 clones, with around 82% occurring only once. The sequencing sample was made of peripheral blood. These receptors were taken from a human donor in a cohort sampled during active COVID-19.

CDR3 loop: CASSFALPPYEQYF. The DNA for the CDR3 is TGCGCCAGCAGCTTCGCCCTACCCCCCTACGAGCAGTACTTC. The gene calls are TRBV5-1 and TRBJ2-7; no clear D gene. Germline lookup yields CDR1 SGHRS and CDR2 YFSETQ. The CDR3 has 14 residues. The V gene lost 2 bases and the J gene lost 2 bases, with 11 bases spanning the gap.

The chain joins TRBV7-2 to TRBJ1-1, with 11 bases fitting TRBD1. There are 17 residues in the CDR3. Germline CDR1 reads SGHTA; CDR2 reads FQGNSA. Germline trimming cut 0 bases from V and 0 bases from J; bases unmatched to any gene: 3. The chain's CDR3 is CASSLAGTGGLNTEAFF. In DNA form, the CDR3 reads TGTGCCAGCAGCTTAGCCGGGACAGGGGGTTTGAACACTGAAGCTTTCTTT. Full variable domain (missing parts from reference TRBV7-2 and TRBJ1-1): GAGVSQSPSNKVTEKGKDVELRCDPISGHTALYWYRQSLGQGLEFLIYFQGNSAPDKSGLPSDRFSAERTGGSVSTLTIQRTQQEDSAVYLCASSLAGTGGLNTEAFFGQGTRLTVV.

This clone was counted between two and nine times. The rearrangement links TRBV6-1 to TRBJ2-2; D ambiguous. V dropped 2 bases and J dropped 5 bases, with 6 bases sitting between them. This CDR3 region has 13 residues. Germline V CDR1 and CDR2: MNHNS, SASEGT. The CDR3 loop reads CASSERETGELFF. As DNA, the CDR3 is TGTGCCAGCAGTGAAAGAGAAACCGGGGAGCTGTTTTTT.

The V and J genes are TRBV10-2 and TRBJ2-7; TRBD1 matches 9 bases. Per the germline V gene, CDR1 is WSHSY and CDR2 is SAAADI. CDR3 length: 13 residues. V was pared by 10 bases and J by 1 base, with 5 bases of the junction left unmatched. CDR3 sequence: CATLGQGSYEQYF. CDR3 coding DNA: TGCGCCACCCTTGGACAGGGGTCCTACGAGCAGTACTTC.

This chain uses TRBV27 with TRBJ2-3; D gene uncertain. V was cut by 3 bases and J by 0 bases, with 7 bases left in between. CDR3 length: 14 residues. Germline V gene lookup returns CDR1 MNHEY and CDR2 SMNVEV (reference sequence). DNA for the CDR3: TGTGCCAGCAGTTTTGGGCAGAGCACAGATACGCAGTATTTT. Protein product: CASSFGQSTDTQYF.

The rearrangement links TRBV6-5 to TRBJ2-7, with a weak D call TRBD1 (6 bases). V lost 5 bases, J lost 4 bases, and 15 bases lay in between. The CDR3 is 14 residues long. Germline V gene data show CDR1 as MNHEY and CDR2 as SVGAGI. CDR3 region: CASSPGHLGYEQYF. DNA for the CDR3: TGTGCCAGCAGTCCGGGACACTTGGGTTACGAGCAGTACTTC.

The CDR3: CATRLPGQGGNEQFF. CDR3 coding DNA: TGTGCCACCAGACTACCGGGACAGGGAGGAAATGAGCAGTTCTTC. This sequence joins TRBV15 and TRBJ2-1, with TRBD1 identical over 9 bases. V shed 6 bases and J 7 bases; nucleotides not matched to a gene: 10. The germline V gene encodes CDR1 LNHNV and CDR2 YYDKDF (reference sequence). This CDR3 spans 15 amino acids.

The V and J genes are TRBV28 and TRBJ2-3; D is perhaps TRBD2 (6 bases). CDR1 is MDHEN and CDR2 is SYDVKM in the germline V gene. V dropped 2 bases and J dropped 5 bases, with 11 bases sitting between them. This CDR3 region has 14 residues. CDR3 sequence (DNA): TGTGCCAGCAGTTTACAGGTCGGGAGAGATACGCAGTATTTT. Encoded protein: CASSLQVGRDTQYF.

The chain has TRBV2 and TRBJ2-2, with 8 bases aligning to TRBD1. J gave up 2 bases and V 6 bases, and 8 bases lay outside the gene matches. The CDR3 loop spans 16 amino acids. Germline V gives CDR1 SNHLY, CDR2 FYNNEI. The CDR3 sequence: CASRKGTGVNTGELFF. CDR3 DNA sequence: TGTGCCAGCAGGAAAGGGACAGGAGTTAACACCGGGGAGCTGTTTTTT.

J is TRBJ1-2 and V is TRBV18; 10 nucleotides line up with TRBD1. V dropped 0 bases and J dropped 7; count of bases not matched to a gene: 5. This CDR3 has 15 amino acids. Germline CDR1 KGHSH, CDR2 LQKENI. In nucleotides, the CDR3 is TGTGCCAGCTCACCACCCTTGACAGGGGGCTTTGGCTACACCTTC. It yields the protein CASSPPLTGGFGYTF.

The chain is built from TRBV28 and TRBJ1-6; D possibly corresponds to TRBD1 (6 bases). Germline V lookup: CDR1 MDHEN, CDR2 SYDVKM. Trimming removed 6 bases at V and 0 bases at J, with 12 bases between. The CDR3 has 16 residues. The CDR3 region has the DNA TGTGCCAGCAGATCCCAGGGGAGCTCCTATAATTCACCCCTCCACTTT. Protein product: CASRSQGSSYNSPLHF.

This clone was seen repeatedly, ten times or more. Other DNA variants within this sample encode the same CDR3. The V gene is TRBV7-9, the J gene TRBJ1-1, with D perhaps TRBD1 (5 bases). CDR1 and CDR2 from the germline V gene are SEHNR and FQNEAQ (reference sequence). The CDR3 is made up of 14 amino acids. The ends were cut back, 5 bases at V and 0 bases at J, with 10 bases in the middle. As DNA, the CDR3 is TGTGCCAGCAGCCCAGGACAATTGAACACTGAAGCTTTCTTT. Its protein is CASSPGQLNTEAFF.

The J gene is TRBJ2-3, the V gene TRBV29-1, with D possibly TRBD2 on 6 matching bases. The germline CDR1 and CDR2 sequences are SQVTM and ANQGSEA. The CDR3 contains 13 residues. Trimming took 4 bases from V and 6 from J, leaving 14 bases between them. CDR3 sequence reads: CSVGGVALDTQYF. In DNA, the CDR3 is TGCAGCGTTGGGGGGGTAGCCTTGGATACGCAGTATTTT.

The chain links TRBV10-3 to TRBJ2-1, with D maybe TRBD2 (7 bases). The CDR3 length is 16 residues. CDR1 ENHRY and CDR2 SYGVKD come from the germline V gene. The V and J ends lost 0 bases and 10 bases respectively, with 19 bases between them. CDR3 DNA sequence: TGTGCCATCAGTGAGTCGAACGGGGGGCTGAGGCGGGAGCAGTTCTTC. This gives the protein CAISESNGGLRREQFF.

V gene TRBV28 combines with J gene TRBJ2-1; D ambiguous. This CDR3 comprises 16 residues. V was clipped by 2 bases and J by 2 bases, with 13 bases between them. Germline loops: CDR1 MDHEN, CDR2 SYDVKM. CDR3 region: CASSLIAGYPYNEQFF. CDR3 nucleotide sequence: TGTGCCAGCAGTTTAATAGCTGGGTACCCCTACAATGAGCAGTTCTTC.

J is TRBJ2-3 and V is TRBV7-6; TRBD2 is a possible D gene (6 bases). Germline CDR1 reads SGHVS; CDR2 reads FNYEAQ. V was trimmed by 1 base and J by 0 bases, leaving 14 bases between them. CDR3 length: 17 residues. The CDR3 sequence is CASSLVGLTSSTDTQYF. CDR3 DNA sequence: TGTGCCAGCAGCTTAGTTGGACTAACTTCTAGCACAGATACGCAGTATTTT.

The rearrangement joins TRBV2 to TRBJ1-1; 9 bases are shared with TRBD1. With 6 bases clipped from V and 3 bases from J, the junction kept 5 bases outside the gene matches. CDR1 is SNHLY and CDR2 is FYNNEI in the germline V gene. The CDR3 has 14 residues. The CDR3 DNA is TGTGCCAGCAGCCCCGGGACAGGGCACACTGAAGCTTTCTTT. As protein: CASSPGTGHTEAFF.

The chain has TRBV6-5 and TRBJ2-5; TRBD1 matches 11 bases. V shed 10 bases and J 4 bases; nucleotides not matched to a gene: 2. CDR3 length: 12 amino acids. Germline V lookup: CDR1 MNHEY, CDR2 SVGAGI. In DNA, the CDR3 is TGTGCCACCGGGACAGGGGGAGAGACCCAGTACTTC. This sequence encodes CATGTGGETQYF.

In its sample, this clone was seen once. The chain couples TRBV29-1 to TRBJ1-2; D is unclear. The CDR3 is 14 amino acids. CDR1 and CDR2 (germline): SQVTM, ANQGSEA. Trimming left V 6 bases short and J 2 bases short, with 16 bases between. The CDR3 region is CSVRSPGSNYGYTF. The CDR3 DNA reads TGCAGCGTCCGTTCCCCGGGGTCCAACTATGGCTACACCTTC.

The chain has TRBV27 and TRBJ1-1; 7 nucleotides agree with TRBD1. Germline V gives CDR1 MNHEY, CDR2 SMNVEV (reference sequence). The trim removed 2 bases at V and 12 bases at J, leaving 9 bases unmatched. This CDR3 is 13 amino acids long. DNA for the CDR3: TGTGCCAGCAGTTTAAGTAAGGGGGCAAGATCTTTCTTT. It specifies CASSLSKGARSFF.

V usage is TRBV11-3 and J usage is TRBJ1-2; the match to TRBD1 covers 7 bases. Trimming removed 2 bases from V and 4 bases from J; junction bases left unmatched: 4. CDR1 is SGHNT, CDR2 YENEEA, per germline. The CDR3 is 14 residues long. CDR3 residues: CASSLRTGFYGYTF. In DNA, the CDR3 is TGTGCCAGCAGCTTACGGACAGGATTCTATGGCTACACCTTC.

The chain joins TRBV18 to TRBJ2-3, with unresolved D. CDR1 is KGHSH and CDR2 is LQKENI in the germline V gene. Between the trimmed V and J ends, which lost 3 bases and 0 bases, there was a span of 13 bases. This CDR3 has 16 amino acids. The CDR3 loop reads CASSPVGGTSTDTQYF. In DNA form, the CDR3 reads TGTGCCAGCTCACCCGTCGGCGGAACCAGCACAGATACGCAGTATTTT.

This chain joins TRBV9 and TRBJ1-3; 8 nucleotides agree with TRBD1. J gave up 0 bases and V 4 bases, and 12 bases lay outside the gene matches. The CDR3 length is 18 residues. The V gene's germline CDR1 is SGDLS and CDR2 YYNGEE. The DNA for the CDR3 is TGTGCCAGCAGCCCCAACCTCAATACAGGGGGCTCTGGAAACACCATATATTTT. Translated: CASSPNLNTGGSGNTIYF.

The CDR3 loop is CASSPGQIGGELFF. CDR3 sequence (DNA): TGCGCCAGCAGCCCGGGACAGATTGGCGGGGAGCTGTTTTTT. The V and J genes are TRBV4-1 and TRBJ2-2, with 7 bases fitting TRBD1. Germline trimming cut 4 bases from V and 7 bases from J; bases unmatched to any gene: 6. Germline V CDR1 and CDR2: MGHRA, YSYEKL. The CDR3 sequence is 14 residues long.

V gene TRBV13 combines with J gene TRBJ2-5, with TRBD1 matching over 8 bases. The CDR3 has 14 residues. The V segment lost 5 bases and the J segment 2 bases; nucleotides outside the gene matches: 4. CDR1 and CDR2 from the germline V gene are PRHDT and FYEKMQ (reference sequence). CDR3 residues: CASSQDRGQETQYF. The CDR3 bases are TGTGCCAGCAGCCAAGACAGGGGACAAGAGACCCAGTACTTC.

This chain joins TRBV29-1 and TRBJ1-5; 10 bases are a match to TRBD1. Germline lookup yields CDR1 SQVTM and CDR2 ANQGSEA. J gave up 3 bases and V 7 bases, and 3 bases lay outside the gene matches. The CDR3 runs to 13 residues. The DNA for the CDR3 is TGCAGCGCCGGGACAGGGGTCAATCAGCCCCAGCATTTT. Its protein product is CSAGTGVNQPQHF.

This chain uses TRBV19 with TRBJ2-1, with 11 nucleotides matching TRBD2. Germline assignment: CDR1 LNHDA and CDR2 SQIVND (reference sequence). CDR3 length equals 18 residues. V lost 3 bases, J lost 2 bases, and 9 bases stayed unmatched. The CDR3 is CASSIPPISGGAYNEQFF. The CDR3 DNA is TGTGCCAGTAGTATTCCTCCTATTAGCGGGGGGGCCTACAATGAGCAGTTCTTC.

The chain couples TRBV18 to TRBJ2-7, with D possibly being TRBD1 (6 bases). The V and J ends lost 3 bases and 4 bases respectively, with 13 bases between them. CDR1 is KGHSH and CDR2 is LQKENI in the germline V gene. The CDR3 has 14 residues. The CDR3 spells CASSPQGTPYEQYF. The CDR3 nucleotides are TGTGCCAGCTCACCCCAGGGGACCCCTTACGAGCAGTACTTC.

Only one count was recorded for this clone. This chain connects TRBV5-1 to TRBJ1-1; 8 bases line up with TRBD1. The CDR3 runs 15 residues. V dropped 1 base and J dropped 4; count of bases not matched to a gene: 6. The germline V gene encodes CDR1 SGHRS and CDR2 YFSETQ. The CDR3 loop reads CASSLQRQGSTEAFF. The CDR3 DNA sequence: TGCGCCAGCAGCTTGCAGAGACAGGGGAGCACTGAAGCTTTCTTT.

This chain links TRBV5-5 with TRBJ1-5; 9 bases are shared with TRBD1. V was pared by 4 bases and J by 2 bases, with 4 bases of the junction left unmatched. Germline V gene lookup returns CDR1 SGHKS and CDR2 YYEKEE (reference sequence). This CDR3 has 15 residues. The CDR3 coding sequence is TGTGCCAGCAGCCTCCGGGACAGGGGCAATCAGCCCCAGCATTTT. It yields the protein CASSLRDRGNQPQHF.